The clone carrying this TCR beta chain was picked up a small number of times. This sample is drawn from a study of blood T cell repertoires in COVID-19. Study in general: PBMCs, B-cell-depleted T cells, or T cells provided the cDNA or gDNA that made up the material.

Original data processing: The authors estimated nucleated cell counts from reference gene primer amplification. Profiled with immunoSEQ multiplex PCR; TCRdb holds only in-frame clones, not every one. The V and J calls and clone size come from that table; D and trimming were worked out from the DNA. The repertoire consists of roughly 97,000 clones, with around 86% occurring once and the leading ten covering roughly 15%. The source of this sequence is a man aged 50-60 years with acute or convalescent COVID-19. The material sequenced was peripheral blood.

DNA for the CDR3: TGTGCCAGCAGCTTATTAAGCGGGAGATCGAACACCGGGGAGCTGTTTTTT. This sequence encodes CASSLLSGRSNTGELFF. The chain joins TRBV7-9 to TRBJ2-2; 8 nucleotides agree with TRBD2. Germline CDR1 is SEHNR and CDR2 is FQNEAQ (reference sequence). The ends lost 2 bases at V and 0 bases at J; junction bases unmatched: 5. This CDR3 has 17 residues.